Judged by abundance, the clone carrying this T cell receptor (beta chain) is medium-sized (0.01 to 0.1%). Antigen: not known. Not a single patient had been given any form of treatment at any point before undergoing thyroid surgery. This entry comes from a study of metastatic and nonmetastatic thyroid tumors. Study background: Repertoires were compared across blood and tumor or nodule tissue from malignant and benign thyroid patients. Study-wide points: Reports indicated that malignant thyroid tumors showed significantly higher TCR beta diversity than benign nodules did, in blood and tumor.

TCRdb reprocessed the PCR reads via MiXCR. The sample comprises some 13,000 clones, around 21% of which are singletons, and about 14% rests with the top ten. The CDR3 extends over 14 amino acids. V gave up 3 bases and J gave up 2 bases, with 10 bases separating them. Germline CDR1 reads MNHNS; CDR2 reads SASEGT. This TCR was recovered from a female donor with papillary thyroid cancer or a benign thyroid nodule (not recorded which). Some clones in this sample may be carry-over from other donors' samples. The genes are TRBV6-1 and TRBJ1-2; D gene ambiguous. Sequenced: adjacent normal tissue. CDR3 protein: CASSDSRANYGYTF. CDR3 coding DNA: TGTGCCAGCAGTGATTCCCGGGCAAACTATGGCTACACCTTC.